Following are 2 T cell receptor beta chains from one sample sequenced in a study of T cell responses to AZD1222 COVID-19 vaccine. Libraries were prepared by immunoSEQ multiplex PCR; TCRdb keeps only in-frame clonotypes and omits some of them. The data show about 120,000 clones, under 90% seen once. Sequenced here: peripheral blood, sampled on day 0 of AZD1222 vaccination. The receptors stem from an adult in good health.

The CDR3 protein is CASSKLDREIGEQYF. The CDR3 DNA is TGTGCCAGCAGTAAACTCGACAGGGAAATTGGCGAGCAGTACTTC. This rearrangement joins TRBV27 to TRBJ2-7; 7 nucleotides match TRBD1. From germline, CDR1 is MNHEY and CDR2 SMNVEV (reference sequence). The CDR3 totals 15 residues. With 5 bases clipped from V and 6 bases from J, the junction kept 13 bases outside the gene matches.

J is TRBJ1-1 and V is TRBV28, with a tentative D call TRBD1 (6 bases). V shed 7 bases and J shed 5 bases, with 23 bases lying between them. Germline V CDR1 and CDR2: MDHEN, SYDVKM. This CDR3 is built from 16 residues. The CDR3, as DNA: TGTGCCAGCACCGGATCGGGGAACAGGGCGGGGACTGAAGCTTTCTTT. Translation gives CASTGSGNRAGTEAFF. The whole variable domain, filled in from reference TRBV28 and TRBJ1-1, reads DVKVTQSSRYLVKRTGEKVFLECVQDMDHENMFWYRQDPGLGLRLIYFSYDVKMKEKGDIPEGYSVSREKKERFSLILESASTNQTSMYLCASTGSGNRAGTEAFFGQGTRLTVV.